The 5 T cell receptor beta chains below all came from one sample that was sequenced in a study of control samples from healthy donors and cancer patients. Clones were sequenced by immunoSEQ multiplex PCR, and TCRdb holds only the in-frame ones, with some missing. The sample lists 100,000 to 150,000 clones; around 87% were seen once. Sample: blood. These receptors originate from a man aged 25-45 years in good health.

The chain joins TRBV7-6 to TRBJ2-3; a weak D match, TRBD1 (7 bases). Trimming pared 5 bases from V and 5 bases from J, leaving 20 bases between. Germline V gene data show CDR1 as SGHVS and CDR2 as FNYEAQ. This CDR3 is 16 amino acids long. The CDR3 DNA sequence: TGTGCCAGCAGCAAAGGGGGCAGGGAGGTTAGAGATACGCAGTATTTT. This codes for CASSKGGREVRDTQYF.

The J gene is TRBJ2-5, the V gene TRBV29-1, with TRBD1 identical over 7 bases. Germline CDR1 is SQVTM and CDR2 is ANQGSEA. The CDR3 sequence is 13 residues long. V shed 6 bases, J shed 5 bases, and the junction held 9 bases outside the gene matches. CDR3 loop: CSVETGSRETQYF. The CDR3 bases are TGCAGCGTGGAGACAGGGAGCAGGGAGACCCAGTACTTC. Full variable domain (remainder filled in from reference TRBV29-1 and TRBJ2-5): SAVISQKPSRDICQRGTSLTIQCQVDSQVTMMFWYRQQPGQSLTLIATANQGSEATYESGFVIDKFPISRPNLTFSTLTVSNMSPEDSSIYLCSVETGSRETQYFGPGTRLLVL.

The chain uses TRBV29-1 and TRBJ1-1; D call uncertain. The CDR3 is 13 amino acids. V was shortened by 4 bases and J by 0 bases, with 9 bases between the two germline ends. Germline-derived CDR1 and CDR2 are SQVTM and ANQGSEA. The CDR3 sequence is CSVGYDMNTEAFF. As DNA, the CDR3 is TGCAGCGTTGGCTACGACATGAACACTGAAGCTTTCTTT.

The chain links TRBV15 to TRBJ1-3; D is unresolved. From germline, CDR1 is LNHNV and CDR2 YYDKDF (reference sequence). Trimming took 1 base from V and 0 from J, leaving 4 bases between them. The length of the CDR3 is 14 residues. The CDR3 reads CATSRVISGNTIYF. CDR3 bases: TGTGCCACCAGCAGAGTCATCTCTGGAAACACCATATATTTT.

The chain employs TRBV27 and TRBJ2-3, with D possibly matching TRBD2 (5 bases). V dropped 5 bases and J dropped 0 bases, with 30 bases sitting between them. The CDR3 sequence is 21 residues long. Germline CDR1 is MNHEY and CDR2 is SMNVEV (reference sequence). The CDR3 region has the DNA TGTGCCAGCAGTACTCGGACCCAACTAGGGAGATTGCCTACTAGCACAGATACGCAGTATTTT. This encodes CASSTRTQLGRLPTSTDTQYF.